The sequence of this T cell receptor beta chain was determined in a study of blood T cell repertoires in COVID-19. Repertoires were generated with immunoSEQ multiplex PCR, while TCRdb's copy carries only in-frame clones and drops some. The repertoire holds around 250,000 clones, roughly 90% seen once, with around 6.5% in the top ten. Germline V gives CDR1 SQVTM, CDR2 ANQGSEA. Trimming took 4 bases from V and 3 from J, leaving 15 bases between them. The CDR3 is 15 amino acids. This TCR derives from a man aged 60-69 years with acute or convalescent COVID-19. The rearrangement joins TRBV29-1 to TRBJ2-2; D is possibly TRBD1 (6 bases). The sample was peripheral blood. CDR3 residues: CSVGGQARDTGELFF. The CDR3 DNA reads TGCAGCGTTGGGGGGCAGGCCCGGGACACCGGGGAGCTGTTTTTT.